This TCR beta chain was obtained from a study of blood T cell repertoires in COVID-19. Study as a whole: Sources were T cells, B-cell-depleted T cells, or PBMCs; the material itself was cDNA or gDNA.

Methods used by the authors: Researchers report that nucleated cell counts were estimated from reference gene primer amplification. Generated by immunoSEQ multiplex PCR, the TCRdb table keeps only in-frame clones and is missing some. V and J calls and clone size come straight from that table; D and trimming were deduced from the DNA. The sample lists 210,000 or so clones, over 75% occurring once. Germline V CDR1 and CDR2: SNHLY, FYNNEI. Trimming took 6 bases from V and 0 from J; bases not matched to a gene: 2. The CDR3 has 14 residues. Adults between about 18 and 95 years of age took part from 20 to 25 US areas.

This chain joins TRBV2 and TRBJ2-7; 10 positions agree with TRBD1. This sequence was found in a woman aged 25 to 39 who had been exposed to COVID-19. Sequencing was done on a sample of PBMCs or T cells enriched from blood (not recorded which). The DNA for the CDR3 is TGTGCCAGCAGCCGGGACAGGGGCTCCTACGAGCAGTACTTC. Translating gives CASSRDRGSYEQYF.